A single sample gave rise to the 15 T cell receptor beta chains below, sequenced in a study of early T cells in non-severe SARS-CoV-2 infection. TCRdb recomputed calls from the 5' RACE reads with MiXCR, one row per CDR3 protein. The profile shows 68,000 or so distinct CDR3 sequences, 9.5% to 15% of them singletons. The material sequenced was whole blood. The receptors originated from an adult who was a healthcare worker with PCR-confirmed SARS-CoV-2 infection or an uninfected control (not recorded which).

This clonotype was detected only a few times. The CDR3 DNA sequence: TGTGCCAGCAGTTTGCGGCCCAAGGGATCCGGGGAGCTGTTTTTT. Encoded protein: CASSLRPKGSGELFF. The chain carries TRBV12-3 or TRBV12-4 and TRBJ2-2; no clear D. V lost 3 bases to trimming and J lost 6 bases, with 14 bases between them. The CDR3 consists of 15 residues.

This clonotype has only a few counts. The chain joins TRBV20-1 to TRBJ1-1, with no clear D. CDR1 is DFQATT, CDR2 SNEGSKA, per germline (reference sequence). The CDR3 sequence is 13 residues long. V gave up 2 bases and J gave up 5 bases, with 12 bases separating them. CDR3: CSARRAALTEAFF. CDR3 coding DNA: TGCAGTGCTAGAAGGGCGGCTCTGACTGAAGCTTTCTTT.

Only a few counts were recorded for this clonotype. V gene TRBV20-1 combines with J gene TRBJ2-1; D gene ambiguous. Looked up from germline, CDR1 is DFQATT and CDR2 is SNEGSKA (reference sequence). The CDR3 sequence is 15 residues long. The germline V and J ends were trimmed by 0 bases and 4 bases, with 13 bases remaining between them. In DNA, the CDR3 is TGCAGTGCTAGAGATCGACTCCGCCAATACAATGAGCAGTTCTTC. Its translation: CSARDRLRQYNEQFF.

This clonotype was found many times. The chain combines TRBV3-1 with TRBJ1-2; tentatively, D is TRBD1 (5 bases). V was clipped by 4 bases and J by 3 bases, with 12 bases between them. This CDR3 has 14 amino acids. Germline V CDR1 and CDR2: LGHDT, YNNKEL (reference sequence). The CDR3 DNA reads TGTGCCAGCAGCCCACGGGACGGATACTATGGCTACACCTTC. The encoded protein is CASSPRDGYYGYTF.

This clonotype occurred a few times. The chain combines TRBV5-4 with TRBJ1-1, with unresolved D. CDR1 and CDR2 from the germline V gene are SGHNT and YYREEE (reference sequence). This CDR3 region has 14 residues. Trimming removed 1 base from V and 1 base from J, with 8 bases in between. This chain's CDR3 is CASSLPQKNTEAFF. The CDR3 DNA is TGTGCCAGCAGCTTGCCCCAGAAGAACACTGAAGCTTTCTTT.

This chain uses TRBV28 with TRBJ1-5, with TRBD1 identical over 10 bases. Germline V gene data show CDR1 as MDHEN and CDR2 as SYDVKM. Unmatched junction bases numbered 6, after V lost 5 bases and J lost 5 bases. CDR3 length equals 15 residues. CDR3: CASSPAGTGDQPQHF. In nucleotides, the CDR3 is TGTGCCAGCAGTCCAGCCGGGACAGGGGATCAGCCCCAGCATTTT.

The CDR3 is CSARGAGDSYNEQFF. CDR3 sequence (DNA): TGCAGTGCTAGGGGAGCGGGAGACTCCTACAATGAGCAGTTCTTC. V gene TRBV20-1 combines with J gene TRBJ2-1; the match to TRBD2 covers 8 bases. CDR3 length: 15 residues. The J segment lost 0 bases and the V segment lost 3 bases, leaving 4 bases of the junction unmatched. Germline V gene data show CDR1 as DFQATT and CDR2 as SNEGSKA (reference sequence).

The chain joins TRBV3-1 to TRBJ2-1, with D possibly called TRBD1 or TRBD2 (6 bases each). This CDR3 is built from 15 residues. V was trimmed by 3 bases and J by 9 bases, leaving 18 bases between them. Germline CDR1 and CDR2: LGHDT and YNNKEL (reference sequence). The CDR3 region is CASSQRGAGYSEQFF. In nucleotides, the CDR3 is TGTGCCAGCAGCCAGAGGGGGGCCGGGTATAGTGAGCAGTTCTTC.

This clonotype was seen repeatedly, ten times or more. J is TRBJ2-5 and V is TRBV6-5; the match to TRBD1 covers 8 bases. Trimming cost V 5 bases and J 6 bases; bases outside gene matches: 14. The CDR3 length is 16 residues. Germline CDR1 is MNHEY and CDR2 is SVGAGI. In DNA form, the CDR3 reads TGTGCCAGCAGTGAAGCACCCGGGACAGGCATAAAGACCCAGTACTTC. Protein sequence: CASSEAPGTGIKTQYF.

The V and J genes are TRBV20-1 and TRBJ1-1, with D possibly TRBD1 on 5 matching bases. V gave up 0 bases and J gave up 2 bases, with 19 bases separating them. The CDR3 length is 17 residues. The V gene's germline CDR1 is DFQATT and CDR2 SNEGSKA (reference sequence). In nucleotides, the CDR3 is TGCAGTGCTAGAGATCATGGATTAGGGACTTCAAACACTGAAGCTTTCTTT. Amino acids: CSARDHGLGTSNTEAFF.

The chain has TRBV30 and TRBJ2-7; a weak D match, TRBD2 (6 bases). The CDR3 sequence is 11 residues long. Trimming shortened V by 0 bases and J by 13 bases, and 13 bases separated the two germline ends. Germline V CDR1 and CDR2: GTSNPN, SVGIG (reference sequence). The CDR3 nucleotides read TGTGCCTGGAGTGTAGACGGGGGTCCCTACTTC. It codes for CAWSVDGGPYF.

This clonotype was seen repeatedly, ten times or more. This rearrangement joins TRBV20-1 to TRBJ1-1; the D is unclear. The CDR3 sequence is 18 residues long. Germline CDR1 is DFQATT and CDR2 is SNEGSKA (reference sequence). V lost 0 bases, J lost 0 bases, and 20 bases lay in between. CDR3 sequence (DNA): TGCAGTGCTAGAGATCTCGGCGTACACCGACTCATGAACACTGAAGCTTTCTTT. This codes for CSARDLGVHRLMNTEAFF.

The chain is built from TRBV29-1 and TRBJ2-7; tentative D call: TRBD1 (6 bases). The germline gives CDR1 SQVTM, CDR2 ANQGSEA. This CDR3 has 12 residues. Between the trimmed V and J ends, which lost 7 bases and 5 bases, there was a span of 15 bases. The CDR3 bases are TGCAGCGAACCACTCAGGGGCCACGAGCAGTACTTC. Translated, it gives CSEPLRGHEQYF.

This clonotype was detected many times. V and J are TRBV6-4 and TRBJ2-1; D is undetermined. Germline CDR1 is MRHNA and CDR2 is SNTAGT. This CDR3 comprises 13 residues. Trimming shortened V by 0 bases and J by 6 bases, and 6 bases separated the two germline ends. CDR3 bases: TGTGCCAGCAGTGACTCCGACGCCAATGAGCAGTTCTTC. Encoded protein: CASSDSDANEQFF.

In this sample, this clonotype turned up a few times. The chain employs TRBV20-1 and TRBJ2-3, with 7 bases lining up with TRBD1. This CDR3 comprises 15 residues. Germline assignment: CDR1 DFQATT and CDR2 SNEGSKA (reference sequence). V lost 3 bases, J lost 6 bases, and 12 bases stayed unmatched. CDR3: CSARSYRGAFDTQYF. CDR3 sequence (DNA): TGCAGTGCTAGGTCCTACAGGGGTGCGTTTGATACGCAGTATTTT.